One and the same sample provided the 27 T cell receptor beta chains below, sequenced in a study of T cell repertoires in cytomegalovirus infection. TCRdb analysed the reads with MiXCR anew, one entry per CDR3 protein. The sample holds 250,000 to 300,000 distinct CDR3 sequences, approximately 9.2% seen once. Source material: PBMCs. Every receptor here comes from a human donor in good health (CMV status not recorded). Some clones in this sample may be carry-over from other donors' samples.

This clonotype was detected many times. The chain has TRBV6-2 or TRBV6-3 and TRBJ2-3, with 7 bases identical to TRBD2. Losses at the gene ends were 7 bases for V and 2 bases for J; bases not matched to a gene: 6. The CDR3 has 14 amino acids. Germline loops: CDR1 MNHEY, CDR2 SVGEGT. CDR3 nucleotides: TGTGCCAGCAATACCGGGACTACCACAGATACGCAGTATTTT. Its protein is CASNTGTTTDTQYF.

The CDR3 bases are TGTGCCAGCAGCTTGTCTCGGCAAGACTACGAGCAGTACTTC. It is translated as CASSLSRQDYEQYF. V gene TRBV7-9 combines with J gene TRBJ2-7, with no clear D. This CDR3 has 14 amino acids. The germline V gene encodes CDR1 SEHNR and CDR2 FQNEAQ (reference sequence). The V end was cut by 3 bases, the J end by 3 bases, with 12 bases between.

The sample holds many counts of this clonotype. The CDR3 here is CASSPDRMNTEAFF. The CDR3 DNA sequence: TGTGCCAGCAGTCCGGACAGAATGAACACTGAAGCTTTCTTT. The rearrangement joins TRBV7-2 to TRBJ1-1, with D possibly being TRBD1 (6 bases). This CDR3 contains 14 residues. Germline lookup yields CDR1 SGHTA and CDR2 FQGNSA. V shed 6 bases and J shed 0 bases, with 11 bases lying between them.

This clonotype was picked up a small number of times. The V gene is TRBV6-8, the J gene TRBJ2-7; 10 bases fit TRBD2. Looked up from germline, CDR1 is MNHGY and CDR2 is SAAAGT. V gave up 5 bases and J gave up 3 bases; unmatched junction bases: 4. This CDR3 contains 14 residues. The CDR3 DNA sequence: TGTGCCAGCAGTGTACTAGCGGGAAACTACGAGCAGTACTTC. Residues: CASSVLAGNYEQYF.

The chain links TRBV20-1 to TRBJ2-7, with 7 positions matching TRBD1. The CDR3 has 16 amino acids. After removal of 0 bases from V and 3 bases from J, the junction contained 11 bases not matched to a gene. Germline CDR1 DFQATT, CDR2 SNEGSKA (reference sequence). For the CDR3, the DNA is TGCAGTGCTAGAGATCCCAACAGGGGAGATATCTACGAGCAGTACTTC. It translates to CSARDPNRGDIYEQYF.

In its sample, this clonotype was seen many times. The rearrangement uses TRBV7-2 and TRBJ2-7, with TRBD1 matching 8 bases. Germline CDR1 SGHTA, CDR2 FQGNSA. The CDR3 sequence is 16 residues long. With V trimmed by 2 bases and J by 1 base, 7 bases remained unmatched. The CDR3, as DNA: TGTGCCAGCAGCTTATATTCTGGACAGGGATCCTACGAGCAGTACTTC. Translating gives CASSLYSGQGSYEQYF.

This clonotype was observed a handful of times. The genes are TRBV19 and TRBJ2-1, with D unresolved. Germline lookup yields CDR1 LNHDA and CDR2 SQIVND (reference sequence). The V end was cut by 7 bases, the J end by 7 bases, with 20 bases between. This CDR3 has 15 residues. The CDR3 is CASKIGASGRNEQFF. CDR3 bases: TGTGCCAGTAAGATCGGCGCATCTGGACGGAATGAGCAGTTCTTC.

This clonotype was counted many times. In DNA, the CDR3 is TGTGCCAGTAGTATATCGTCGGGGGGCCAGCCCCAGCATTTT. Residues: CASSISSGGQPQHF. The chain joins TRBV19 to TRBJ1-5; TRBD1 is a possible D gene (6 bases). V was pared by 2 bases and J by 7 bases, with 12 bases between. The CDR3 has 14 residues. Germline assignment: CDR1 LNHDA and CDR2 SQIVND (reference sequence).

This clonotype was observed at least ten times. The rearrangement links TRBV7-9 to TRBJ2-1; 12 bases agree with TRBD1. CDR3 length: 16 residues. The germline gives CDR1 SEHNR, CDR2 FQNEAQ (reference sequence). Trimming removed 0 bases from V and 7 bases from J; junction bases left unmatched: 4. CDR3 bases: TGTGCCAGCAGCTTAGCGGGACAGGGGGCTCAAAATGAGCAGTTCTTC. Protein product: CASSLAGQGAQNEQFF. The full variable domain, its missing parts supplied by reference TRBV7-9 and TRBJ2-1, is DTGVSQNPRHKITKRGQNVTFRCDPISEHNRLYWYRQTLGQGPEFLTYFQNEAQLEKSRLLSDRFSAERPKGSFSTLEIQRTEQGDSAMYLCASSLAGQGAQNEQFFGPGTRLTVL.

Points on this clonotype: An end of the junction does not agree with germline; a read error may underlie this. This chain connects TRBV12-3 or TRBV12-4 to TRBJ2-5; possible D gene TRBD2, 5 bases. The CDR3 loop spans 15 amino acids. CDR3 in amino acids: CASSLTGSYQETLYF. The CDR3 bases are TGTGCCAGCAGTTTAACGGGATCGTACCAAGAGACCCTGTACTTC.

This clonotype showed up just a few times. A single base separates this from a much larger clone, so it may be a read error. The V gene is TRBV12-3 or TRBV12-4, the J gene TRBJ1-5; 8 bases are a match to TRBD1. The CDR3 is 16 amino acids. V shed 1 base and J 3 bases; nucleotides not matched to a gene: 5. CDR3 in DNA: TGTGCCAGCAGTTTAGTGGGGACAGGCGACAATCAGCCCCAGCATTTT. It codes for CASSLVGTGDNQPQHF.

This clonotype came up many times. V usage is TRBV23-1 and J usage is TRBJ1-1; the D is unclear. TRBV23-1 is placed among ORFs of uncertain function. This CDR3 has 14 residues. V gave up 5 bases and J gave up 1 base, with 11 bases separating them. The CDR3 spells CASSDPVRNTEAFF. The CDR3 DNA sequence: TGCGCCAGCAGTGACCCGGTCAGGAACACTGAAGCTTTCTTT.

This clonotype was picked up a small number of times. V usage is TRBV6-2 or TRBV6-3 and J usage is TRBJ2-7; tentatively, D is TRBD2 (6 bases). Germline values: CDR1 MNHEY, CDR2 SVGEGT. The germline V and J ends were trimmed by 6 bases and 1 base, with 19 bases remaining between them. This CDR3 contains 16 residues. The CDR3 region has the DNA TGTGCCAGCAGCCCCGCGACCGCGGGGCGGTCCTACGAGCAGTACTTC. It encodes CASSPATAGRSYEQYF.

This clonotype was counted ten times or more. The V gene is TRBV10-3, the J gene TRBJ2-2; no clear D. CDR3 length: 11 residues. Germline V gene sequence: CDR1 ENHRY, CDR2 SYGVKD. V was shortened by 2 bases and J by 7 bases, with 2 bases between the two germline ends. In nucleotides, the CDR3 is TGTGCCATCAGTGAGATCGGGGAGCTGTTTTTT. Translated, it gives CAISEIGELFF.

This clonotype occurred many times. The chain joins TRBV19 to TRBJ2-1; 9 bases fit TRBD2. The CDR3 is 16 residues long. Germline V gene data show CDR1 as LNHDA and CDR2 as SQIVND (reference sequence). Germline trimming cut 6 bases from V and 7 bases from J; bases unmatched to any gene: 13. The CDR3: CASSPVRGGADNEQFF. In DNA, the CDR3 is TGTGCCAGTAGCCCGGTGCGGGGGGGCGCCGATAATGAGCAGTTCTTC.

This clonotype was counted at least ten times. This sequence joins TRBV7-2 and TRBJ1-1, with 7 bases aligning to TRBD1. Trimming took 5 bases from V and 0 from J; bases not matched to a gene: 12. CDR3 size: 17 residues. Germline V gene lookup returns CDR1 SGHTA and CDR2 FQGNSA. CDR3 sequence: CASSPETGALMNTEAFF. The CDR3 DNA follows: TGTGCCAGCAGCCCAGAAACAGGGGCCCTCATGAACACTGAAGCTTTCTTT.

This clonotype was detected once. The J gene is TRBJ2-1, the V gene TRBV28; 11 nucleotides agree with TRBD2. Trimming removed 4 bases from V and 11 bases from J; junction bases left unmatched: 10. The germline V gene encodes CDR1 MDHEN and CDR2 SYDVKM. CDR3 length: 15 amino acids. CDR3 loop: CASSWRLAGIGKQFF. The CDR3 DNA reads as TGTGCCAGCAGTTGGAGACTAGCGGGGATAGGGAAGCAGTTCTTC.

This clonotype appeared many times. This chain joins TRBV28 and TRBJ1-1; 8 bases fit TRBD1. J gave up 1 base and V 6 bases, and 4 bases lay outside the gene matches. The CDR3 is 14 residues long. CDR1 MDHEN and CDR2 SYDVKM come from the germline V gene. DNA of the CDR3: TGTGCCAGCAGATCGACAGGGGCGAACACTGAAGCTTTCTTT. This gives the protein CASRSTGANTEAFF.

This rearrangement joins TRBV27 to TRBJ1-1, with 8 bases fitting TRBD1. Germline lookup yields CDR1 MNHEY and CDR2 SMNVEV (reference sequence). This CDR3 comprises 14 residues. Losses at the gene ends were 6 bases for V and 5 bases for J; bases not matched to a gene: 8. The CDR3 nucleotides are TGTGCCAGCAGCCACAGGGGGGACGGGACTGAAGCTTTCTTT. Translation: CASSHRGDGTEAFF.

V usage is TRBV11-2 and J usage is TRBJ1-1; 7 bases are shared with TRBD1. The CDR3 is 14 amino acids. V shed 7 bases, J shed 1 base, and the junction held 6 bases outside the gene matches. Germline assignment: CDR1 SGHAT and CDR2 FQNNGV. Written as DNA, the CDR3 is TGTGCCAGCACCCTAGGACAGGCGAACACTGAAGCTTTCTTT. Its translation: CASTLGQANTEAFF. The full variable domain, in which reference TRBV11-2 and TRBJ1-1 provide the parts outside the CDR3, is EAGVAQSPRYKIIEKRQSVAFWCNPISGHATLYWYQQILGQGPKLLIQFQNNGVVDDSQLPKDRFSAERLKGVDSTLKIQPAKLEDSAVYLCASTLGQANTEAFFGQGTRLTVV.

This clonotype appeared many times. This sequence joins TRBV7-6 and TRBJ1-2, with 9 bases that match TRBD1. The germline CDR1 and CDR2 sequences are SGHVS and FNYEAQ. The CDR3 spans 14 residues. With V trimmed by 5 bases and J by 5 bases, 6 bases remained unmatched. The CDR3 DNA is TGTGCCAGCAGCCCAACAGGGGGCTCTTATGGCTACACCTTC. Translated: CASSPTGGSYGYTF.

This clonotype was counted many times. This chain connects TRBV7-6 to TRBJ2-7; 7 bases are shared with TRBD1. The V gene end was trimmed by 2 bases and the J gene end by 2 bases; junction bases not matched to a gene: 9. The CDR3 has 16 residues. Germline-derived CDR1 and CDR2 are SGHVS and FNYEAQ. DNA for the CDR3: TGTGCCAGCAGCTTAAGTCCCCCGGACAGGCCCTACGAGCAGTACTTC. As protein: CASSLSPPDRPYEQYF.

V and J are TRBV12-3 or TRBV12-4 and TRBJ1-5; D gene ambiguous. Trimming pared 4 bases from V and 1 base from J, leaving 8 bases between. This CDR3 contains 14 residues. CDR3 coding DNA: TGTGCCAGCAGTTCTCTTGGAAGCAATCAGCCCCAGCATTTT. This sequence encodes CASSSLGSNQPQHF.

This clonotype was observed a handful of times. V usage is TRBV28 and J usage is TRBJ2-6; 7 positions agree with TRBD1. The CDR3 length is 15 residues. V gave up 4 bases and J gave up 4 bases; unmatched junction bases: 4. The germline gives CDR1 MDHEN, CDR2 SYDVKM. For the CDR3, the DNA is TGTGCCAGCAGTTCCACAGGGGTCGGGGCCAACGTCCTGACTTTC. The encoded protein is CASSSTGVGANVLTF.

The table lists this clonotype with a few counts. This sequence joins TRBV18 and TRBJ2-5; D might be TRBD2 (5 bases). Looked up from germline, CDR1 is KGHSH and CDR2 is LQKENI. V lost 3 bases, J lost 5 bases, and 10 bases lay in between. The CDR3 sequence is 13 residues long. CDR3 sequence reads: CASSPGMAETQYF. The CDR3, as DNA: TGTGCCAGCTCACCCGGGATGGCGGAGACCCAGTACTTC.

Ten or more counts support this clonotype. This sequence joins TRBV7-2 and TRBJ2-6; the D gene is possibly TRBD1 (5 bases). The CDR3 extends over 15 amino acids. CDR1 is SGHTA and CDR2 is FQGNSA in the germline V gene. V lost 4 bases and J lost 2, with 9 bases in between. The CDR3 reads CASSSLGAGANVLTF. The CDR3 DNA follows: TGTGCCAGCAGCTCTTTAGGGGCTGGGGCCAACGTCCTGACTTTC.

V usage is TRBV3-1 and J usage is TRBJ2-3; unclear D gene. Germline values: CDR1 LGHDT, CDR2 YNNKEL (reference sequence). The CDR3 loop spans 15 amino acids. Trimming shortened V by 5 bases and J by 2 bases, and 14 bases separated the two germline ends. CDR3 DNA sequence: TGTGCCAGCAGCTCGGCGAGTGATGACACAGATACGCAGTATTTT. It translates to CASSSASDDTDTQYF.